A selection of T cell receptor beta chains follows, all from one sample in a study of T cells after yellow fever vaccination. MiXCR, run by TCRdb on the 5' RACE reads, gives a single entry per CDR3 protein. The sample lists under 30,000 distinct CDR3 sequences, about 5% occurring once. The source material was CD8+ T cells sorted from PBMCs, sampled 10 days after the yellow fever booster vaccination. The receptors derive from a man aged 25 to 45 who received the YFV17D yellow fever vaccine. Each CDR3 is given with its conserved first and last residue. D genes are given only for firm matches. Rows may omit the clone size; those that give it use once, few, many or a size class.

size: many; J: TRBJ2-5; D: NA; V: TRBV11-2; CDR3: CASSSAGKETQYF; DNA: TGTGCCAGCAGCTCCGCGGGGAAAGAGACCCAGTACTTC
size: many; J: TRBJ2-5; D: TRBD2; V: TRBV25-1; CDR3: CASSPAGAFETQYF; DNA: TGTGCCAGCAGCCCAGCGGGAGCGTTTGAGACCCAGTACTTC
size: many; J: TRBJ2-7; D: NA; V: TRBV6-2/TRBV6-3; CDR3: CASSLSGSAYEQYF; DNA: TGTGCCAGCAGCCTCTCAGGAAGCGCCTACGAGCAGTACTTC
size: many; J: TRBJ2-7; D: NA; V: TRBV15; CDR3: CATSRGGTGWSEQYF; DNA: TGTGCCACCAGCAGAGGGGGGACCGGATGGAGCGAGCAGTACTTC
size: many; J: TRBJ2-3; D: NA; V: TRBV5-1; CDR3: CASSWGDSGTDTQYF; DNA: TGCGCCAGCAGCTGGGGGGATAGCGGCACAGATACGCAGTATTTT
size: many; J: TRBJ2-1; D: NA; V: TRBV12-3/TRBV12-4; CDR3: CASRSVGTPSYNEQFF; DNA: TGTGCCAGCCGTAGTGTCGGCACTCCCTCCTACAATGAGCAGTTCTTC
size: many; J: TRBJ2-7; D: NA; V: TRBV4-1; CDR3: CASSQTGTNSYEQYF; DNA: TGCGCCAGCAGCCAAACCGGGACGAACTCCTACGAGCAGTACTTC
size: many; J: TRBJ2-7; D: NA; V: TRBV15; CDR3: CATSREWGTQTEQYF; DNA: TGTGCCACCAGCAGAGAGTGGGGCACTCAAACCGAGCAGTACTTC
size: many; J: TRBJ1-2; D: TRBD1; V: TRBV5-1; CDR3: CASSSTTGPDLNYGYTF; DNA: TGCGCCAGCAGCTCAACGACAGGGCCAGACCTTAACTATGGCTACACCTTC
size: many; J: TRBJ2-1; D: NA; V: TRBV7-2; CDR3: CASSFAGNSYNEQFF; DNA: TGTGCCAGCAGCTTCGCGGGGAACTCCTACAATGAGCAGTTCTTC
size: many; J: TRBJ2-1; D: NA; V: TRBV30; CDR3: CAWSIARNEQFF; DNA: TGTGCCTGGAGTATCGCCAGAAATGAGCAGTTCTTC
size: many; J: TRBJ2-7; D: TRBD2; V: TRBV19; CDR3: CASSLGLAGEQYF; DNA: TGTGCCAGTAGTCTCGGACTAGCGGGCGAGCAGTACTTC
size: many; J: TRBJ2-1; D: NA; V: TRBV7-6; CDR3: CASSLGRGEQFF; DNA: TGTGCCAGCAGCTTAGGGCGGGGTGAGCAGTTCTTC
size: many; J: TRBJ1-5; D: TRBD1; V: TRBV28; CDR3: CASRWTGGNQPQHF; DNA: TGTGCCAGCAGATGGACAGGGGGAAATCAGCCCCAGCATTTT
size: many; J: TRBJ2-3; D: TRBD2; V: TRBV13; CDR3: CASSSVTGGTDTQYF; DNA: TGTGCCAGCAGCTCCGTAACGGGAGGAACAGATACGCAGTATTTT
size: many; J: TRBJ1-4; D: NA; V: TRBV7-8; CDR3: CASSPYPKENEKLFF; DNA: TGTGCCAGCAGCCCGTACCCAAAAGAAAATGAAAAACTGTTTTTT
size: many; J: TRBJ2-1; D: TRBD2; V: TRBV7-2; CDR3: CASSPIAGGFNEQFF; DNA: TGTGCCAGCAGCCCTATAGCGGGAGGGTTCAATGAGCAGTTCTTC
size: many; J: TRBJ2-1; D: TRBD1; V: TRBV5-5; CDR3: CASSPGTGAYNEQFF; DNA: TGTGCCAGCAGCCCCGGGACAGGGGCATACAATGAGCAGTTCTTC
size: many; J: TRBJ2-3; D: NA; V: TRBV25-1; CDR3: CASSEWAATDTQYF; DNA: TGTGCCAGCAGTGAATGGGCGGCCACAGATACGCAGTATTTT
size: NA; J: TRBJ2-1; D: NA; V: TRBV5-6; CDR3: CASGPGLACYNEQFF; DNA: TGTGCCAGCGGCCCCGGGCTCGCCTGCTACAATGAGCAGTTCTTC
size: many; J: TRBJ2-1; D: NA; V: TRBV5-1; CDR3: CATSDFSHNEQFF; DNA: TGCGCCACCTCGGACTTTTCCCACAATGAGCAGTTCTTC
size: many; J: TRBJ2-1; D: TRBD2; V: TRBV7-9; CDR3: CASIALAGINEQFF; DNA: TGTGCCAGCATCGCCCTAGCGGGAATAAATGAGCAGTTCTTC
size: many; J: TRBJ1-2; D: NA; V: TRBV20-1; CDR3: CSASWIPTYGYTF; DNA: TGCAGTGCTAGCTGGATACCGACCTATGGCTACACCTTC
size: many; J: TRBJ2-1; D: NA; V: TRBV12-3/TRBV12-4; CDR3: CASSLSPDEQFF; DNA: TGTGCCAGCAGTTTAAGCCCCGATGAGCAGTTCTTC
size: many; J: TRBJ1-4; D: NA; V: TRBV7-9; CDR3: CASSSVGLESREKLFF; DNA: TGTGCCAGCAGCTCCGTCGGACTGGAGTCTCGTGAAAAACTGTTTTTT
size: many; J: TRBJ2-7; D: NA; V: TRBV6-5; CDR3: CASSSRTPNEQYF; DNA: TGTGCCAGCAGTTCCAGGACACCCAACGAGCAGTACTTC
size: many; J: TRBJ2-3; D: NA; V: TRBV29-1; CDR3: CSVEPSPDTQYF; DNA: TGCAGCGTTGAACCCTCCCCAGATACGCAGTATTTT
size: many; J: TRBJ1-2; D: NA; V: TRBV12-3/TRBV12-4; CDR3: CASGSTNYGYTF; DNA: TGTGCCAGTGGAAGCACTAACTATGGCTACACCTTC
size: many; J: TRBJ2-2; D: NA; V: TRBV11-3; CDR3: CASSLDASIPGELFF; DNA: TGTGCCAGCAGCTTAGACGCTAGCATTCCCGGGGAGCTGTTTTTT
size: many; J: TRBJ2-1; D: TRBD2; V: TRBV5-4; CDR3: CASTLELAGGNNEQFF; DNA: TGTGCCAGCACCTTGGAACTAGCGGGAGGGAACAATGAGCAGTTCTTC
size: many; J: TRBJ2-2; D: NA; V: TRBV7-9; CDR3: CASSSNDLTGELFF; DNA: TGTGCCAGCAGCTCTAATGACTTAACCGGGGAGCTGTTTTTT
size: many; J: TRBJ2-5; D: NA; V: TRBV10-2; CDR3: CASSEMQTQYF; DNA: TGCGCCAGCAGTGAGATGCAGACCCAGTACTTC
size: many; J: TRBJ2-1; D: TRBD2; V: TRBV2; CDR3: CASRAGDYNEQFF; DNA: TGTGCCAGCAGAGCGGGGGATTACAATGAGCAGTTCTTC
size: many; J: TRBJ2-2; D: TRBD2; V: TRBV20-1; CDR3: CSARRREGRTGELFF; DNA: TGCAGTGCTAGGAGACGGGAGGGCCGCACCGGGGAGCTGTTTTTT
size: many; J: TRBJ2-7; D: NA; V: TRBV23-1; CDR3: CASSHLRGAIGQYF; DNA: TGCGCCAGCAGTCACCTTCGAGGGGCCATAGGGCAGTACTTC
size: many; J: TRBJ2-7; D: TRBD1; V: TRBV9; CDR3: CASSVTGQLPYEQYF; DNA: TGTGCCAGCAGCGTAACGGGACAGCTCCCCTACGAGCAGTACTTC
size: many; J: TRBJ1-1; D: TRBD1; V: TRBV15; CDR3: CATSGDSGGVGTEAFF; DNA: TGTGCCACCAGCGGTGACTCAGGGGGCGTGGGCACTGAAGCTTTCTTT
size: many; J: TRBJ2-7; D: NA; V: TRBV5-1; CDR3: CASSLALTATYEQYF; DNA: TGCGCCAGCAGCTTGGCCCTGACAGCCACCTACGAGCAGTACTTC
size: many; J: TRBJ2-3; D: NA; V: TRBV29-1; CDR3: CSVVGDFGTDTQYF; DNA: TGCAGCGTTGTTGGCGATTTTGGCACAGATACGCAGTATTTT
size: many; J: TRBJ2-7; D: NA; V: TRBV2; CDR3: CASSEGGGPYEQYF; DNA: TGTGCCAGCAGTGAAGGCGGCGGACCCTACGAGCAGTACTTC
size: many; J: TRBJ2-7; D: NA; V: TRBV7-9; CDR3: CASSSLTGSDEQYF; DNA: TGTGCCAGCAGCTCCCTAACGGGATCCGACGAGCAGTACTTC
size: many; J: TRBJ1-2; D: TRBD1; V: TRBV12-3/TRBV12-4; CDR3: CASPDGTGERGSGYTF; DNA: TGTGCCAGCCCAGACGGGACAGGAGAGAGGGGTAGTGGCTACACCTTC
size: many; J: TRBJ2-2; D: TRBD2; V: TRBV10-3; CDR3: CAINSPGLAGETPGELFF; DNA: TGTGCCATCAATTCTCCGGGACTAGCGGGAGAAACGCCCGGGGAGCTGTTTTTT
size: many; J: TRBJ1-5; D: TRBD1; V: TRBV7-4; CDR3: CASSRDSSNQPQHF; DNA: TGTGCCAGCAGCCGGGACAGTAGCAATCAGCCCCAGCATTTT
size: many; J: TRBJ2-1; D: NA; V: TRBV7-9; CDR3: CASSGRLAEQFF; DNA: TGTGCCAGCAGCGGTAGATTGGCTGAGCAGTTCTTC
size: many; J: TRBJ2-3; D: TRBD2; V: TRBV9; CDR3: CASSPYSSGKDTDTQYF; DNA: TGTGCCAGCAGCCCCTATAGTAGCGGGAAGGACACAGATACGCAGTATTTT